The source of this T cell receptor beta chain is a study of human T cells and chemical hapten exposure. Background on the study: Enrolled patients were predominantly female and had alopecia areata, totalis or universalis.

Unique molecular identifiers were attached to individual cDNA molecules within the library. One entry per CDR3 protein, called by TCRdb with MiXCR from the RACE reads. The table records 55,000 to 80,000 distinct CDR3 sequences, 11% of them present only once. Time point given: patch test 3, about 24 weeks after DPC sensitization. Sample treatment: therapeutic diphenylcyclopropenone sensitization with weekly scalp DPC. Unfractionated whole blood served as the source for total RNA extraction. V trimming: 4 bases; J trimming: 7 bases; junction bases outside the gene matches: 15. The CDR3 has 17 amino acids. CDR1 is KGHSH and CDR2 is LQKENI in the germline V gene.

V and J are TRBV18 and TRBJ2-1, with 8 bases aligning to TRBD1. Sequencing used whole blood, obtained in connection with sensitization to the hapten diphenylcyclopropenone (DPC). The receptor's source is a woman between 25 and 40 years old with alopecia areata. Some clones in this sample may be carry-over from other donors' samples. The CDR3 DNA follows: TGTGCCAGCTCACGACAGGGGACAGCCAGCCAAAGGAATGAGCAGTTCTTC. Residues: CASSRQGTASQRNEQFF.